Listed below are T cell receptor beta chains from one sample, sequenced in a study of blood T cell repertoires in COVID-19. The method was immunoSEQ multiplex PCR; TCRdb's version includes in-frame clones alone and lacks a portion of them. Of 130,000 or so clones in the sample, 77% were seen once. Sequences were obtained from peripheral blood. The receptor source for this set is a human donor in a cohort sampled during active COVID-19. CDR3s include the opening cysteine and the closing phenylalanine or tryptophan. D genes are given only for firm matches. Size values are once, few and many counts, or a class for expanded clones, and some rows have none.

TRBV28,.,.,TRBJ2-5,CASSLTRTTTFQETQYF,TGTGCCAGCAGTTTAACGCGGACTACGACCTTTCAAGAGACCCAGTACTTC
TRBV19,.,.,TRBJ1-1,CASSIASRGGTEAFF,TGTGCCAGTAGTATAGCCTCCAGGGGTGGCACTGAAGCTTTCTTT
TRBV19,.,few,TRBJ1-1,CASSIMGSVAFF,TGTGCCAGTAGTATTATGGGGAGTGTGGCTTTCTTT
TRBV12-5,.,.,TRBJ2-7,CASGLLQAEQYF,TGTGCTAGTGGTTTGCTCCAGGCGGAGCAGTACTTC
TRBV13,TRBD2,.,TRBJ2-7,CASSPGLAETYEQYF,TGTGCCAGCAGCCCCGGACTAGCGGAGACCTACGAGCAGTACTTC
TRBV10-3,.,.,TRBJ1-6,CATRTEDSSNSPLHF,TGTGCCACCAGGACTGAGGACTCTTCTAATTCACCCCTCCACTTT
TRBV3-1/TRBV3-2,TRBD1,.,TRBJ2-7,CASSRRDRGIEQYF,TGTGCCAGCAGCCGCCGGGACAGGGGTATCGAGCAGTACTTC
TRBV7-8,TRBD2,.,TRBJ2-7,CASSLLAGTYEQYF,TGTGCCAGCAGCTTACTAGCGGGGACCTACGAGCAGTACTTC
TRBV12-5,.,.,TRBJ2-7,CASGFGGGYEQYF,TGTGCTAGTGGTTTTGGAGGAGGCTACGAGCAGTACTTC
TRBV10-1,.,few,TRBJ2-1,CASSQQGNEQFF,TGCGCCAGCAGTCAACAGGGCAATGAGCAGTTCTTC
TRBV7-9,.,.,TRBJ2-5,CASSLEVRVETQYF,TGTGCCAGCAGCTTAGAGGTACGGGTGGAGACCCAGTACTTC
TRBV3-1/TRBV3-2,TRBD1,.,TRBJ1-3,CASSQDPTGSGNTIYF,TGTGCCAGCAGCCAAGACCCGACAGGGTCCGGAAACACCATATATTTT
TRBV4-1,.,.,TRBJ1-1,CASSHSSEYTEAFF,TGCGCCAGCAGCCACTCAAGCGAATATACTGAAGCTTTCTTT
TRBV7-6,TRBD2,.,TRBJ2-3,CASSGGLAGSTDTQYF,TGTGCCAGCAGTGGGGGACTAGCGGGTAGCACAGATACGCAGTATTTT
TRBV12-5,.,few,TRBJ1-2,CASGLGALGYTF,TGTGCTAGTGGTTTGGGGGCCCTAGGCTACACCTTC
TRBV25-1,.,.,TRBJ1-5,CASSESYQPQHF,TGTGCCAGCAGTGAGAGTTATCAGCCCCAGCATTTT
TRBV27,.,once,TRBJ1-6,CASTSGAGAIGSPLHF,TGTGCCAGCACCTCCGGGGCAGGGGCTATAGGTTCACCCCTCCACTTT
TRBV30,TRBD1,.,TRBJ1-5,CAWAGQGSQPQHF,TGTGCCTGGGCTGGACAGGGAAGCCAGCCCCAGCATTTT
TRBV3-1/TRBV3-2,TRBD1,.,TRBJ1-4,CASSQVGQGRHEKLFF,TGTGCCAGCAGCCAAGTGGGACAGGGACGGCACGAAAAACTGTTTTTT
TRBV28,TRBD2,.,TRBJ2-7,CASSPLRTSSAYEQYF,TGTGCCAGCAGTCCCCTCCGGACTAGCTCTGCCTACGAGCAGTACTTC
TRBV18,.,.,TRBJ1-6,CASSPIRTGGDGSPLHF,TGTGCCAGCTCACCAATTCGCACGGGGGGCGACGGCTCACCCCTCCACTTT
TRBV4-1,TRBD1,.,TRBJ1-2,CASSHGTGIYGYTF,TGCGCCAGCAGCCATGGGACAGGGATCTATGGCTACACCTTC
TRBV5-4,.,.,TRBJ1-2,CASSLAGLTNYGYTF,TGTGCCAGCAGCTTGGCCGGACTTACTAACTATGGCTACACCTTC
TRBV6-5,.,once,TRBJ1-4,CASSYSAGDNEKLFF,TGTGCCAGCAGTTACTCGGCAGGCGATAATGAAAAACTGTTTTTT
TRBV6-5,TRBD1,once,TRBJ2-7,CASSYRGGGGEQYF,TGTGCCAGCAGTTACAGAGGGGGCGGAGGCGAGCAGTACTTC
TRBV5-4,.,.,TRBJ1-2,CASSAGPPRGYTF,TGTGCCAGCAGTGCTGGTCCACCGCGTGGCTACACCTTC
TRBV10-2,.,.,TRBJ1-2,CASRGGYGYTF,TGCGCCAGCCGAGGAGGGTATGGCTACACCTTC
TRBV28,.,.,TRBJ2-7,CASMNSARTYEQYF,TGTGCCAGCATGAATTCTGCCAGAACCTACGAGCAGTACTTC
TRBV28,TRBD1,.,TRBJ1-4,CASRTWTGGFEKLFF,TGTGCCAGCAGAACCTGGACAGGGGGCTTTGAAAAACTGTTTTTT